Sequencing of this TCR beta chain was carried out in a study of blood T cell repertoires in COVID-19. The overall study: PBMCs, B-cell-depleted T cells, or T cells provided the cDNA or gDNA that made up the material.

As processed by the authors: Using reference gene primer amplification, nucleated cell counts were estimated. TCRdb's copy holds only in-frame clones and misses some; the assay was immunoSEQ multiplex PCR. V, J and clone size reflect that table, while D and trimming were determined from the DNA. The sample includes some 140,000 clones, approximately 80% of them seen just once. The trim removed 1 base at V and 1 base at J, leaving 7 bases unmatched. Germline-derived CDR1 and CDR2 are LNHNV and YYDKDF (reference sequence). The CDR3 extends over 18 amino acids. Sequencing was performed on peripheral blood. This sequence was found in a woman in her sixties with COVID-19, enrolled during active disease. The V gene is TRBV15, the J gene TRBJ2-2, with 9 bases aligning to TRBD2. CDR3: CATSRASLSGGNTGELFF. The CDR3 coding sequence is TGTGCCACCAGCAGAGCCTCTCTTAGCGGGGGGAACACCGGGGAGCTGTTTTTT.